This T cell receptor beta chain was sequenced for a study of blood T cells in healthy people across ages. Regarding this clonotype: The antigen is unknown.

A second PCR, run for about 7 to 11 cycles, used a sample-barcoded 5' primer plus a J-beta primer mix. Every cDNA was tagged by a template-switch adaptor with 12 random nucleotides. Each CDR3 protein gets one entry after TCRdb re-called the 5' RACE reads with MiXCR. This table has 550,000 to 700,000 distinct CDR3 sequences, 25% to 30% appearing once. Notes on the study in general: With age, beta diversity per million T cells declined roughly linearly, significantly by approximately 40. Unknown CMV status may confound age-related changes in expanded clones. As naive T cell percentage varied, TCR beta diversity correlated strongly with it.

Germline V CDR1 and CDR2: MNHNS, SASEGT. The CDR3 consists of 16 residues. The germline V and J ends were trimmed by 2 bases and 0 bases, with 12 bases remaining between them. The sequencing sample was made of blood. The rearrangement links TRBV6-1 to TRBJ2-3; no reliable D call. This TCR was recovered from a woman in her 70s in good health. The CDR3 region is CASSELVGTSTDTQYF. In DNA, the CDR3 is TGTGCCAGCAGTGAATTAGTCGGAACTAGCACAGATACGCAGTATTTT.